A selection of T cell receptor beta chains follows, all from one sample in a study of blood T cell repertoires in COVID-19. Assay: immunoSEQ multiplex PCR; the TCRdb copy retains only in-frame clones and omits some. The table includes approximately 72,000 clones, roughly 84% detected once. The specimen sequenced was peripheral blood. These receptors were collected from a middle-aged man with active COVID-19. The CDR3 runs from the conserved cysteine through the conserved F or W. The order of the fields is J gene, D gene, V gene, clone size, CDR3 length, CDR3 protein, CDR3 DNA. A D gene is named only where the DNA matches it firmly. A row's size may be missing; if present it is once, few, many or a size class.

J: TRBJ2-2; D: .; V: TRBV6-5; size: .; length: 13; CDR3: CASQTRLAGELFF; DNA: TGTGCCAGCCAGACCAGACTAGCCGGGGAGCTGTTTTTT
J: TRBJ2-1; D: TRBD2; V: TRBV5-1; size: .; length: 16; CDR3: CASALGSSGSYNEQFF; DNA: TGCGCCAGCGCCCTGGGGTCTAGCGGGTCTTACAATGAGCAGTTCTTC
J: TRBJ2-7; D: TRBD1; V: TRBV9; size: .; length: 14; CDR3: CASSRTGGSYEQYF; DNA: TGTGCCAGCAGCCGGACAGGGGGTTCCTACGAGCAGTACTTC
J: TRBJ2-2; D: .; V: TRBV19; size: .; length: 14; CDR3: CASRQGRNTGELFF; DNA: TGTGCCAGTCGCCAGGGGCGGAACACCGGGGAGCTGTTTTTT
J: TRBJ1-1; D: TRBD1; V: TRBV29-1; size: .; length: 14; CDR3: CSVRRGRGRTEAFF; DNA: TGCAGCGTCCGTCGGGGCAGGGGGAGGACTGAAGCTTTCTTT
J: TRBJ2-1; D: .; V: TRBV6-5; size: .; length: 14; CDR3: CASSYRAGWNEQFF; DNA: TGTGCCAGCAGTTACCGTGCGGGCTGGAATGAGCAGTTCTTC
J: TRBJ1-4; D: .; V: TRBV4-1; size: .; length: 16; CDR3: CASSLGTGQINEKLFF; DNA: TGCGCCAGCAGCCTAGGCACAGGGCAGATTAATGAAAAACTGTTTTTT
J: TRBJ2-3; D: .; V: TRBV19; size: .; length: 15; CDR3: CASSIQGFVTDTQYF; DNA: TGTGCCAGTAGTATACAGGGGTTTGTCACAGATACGCAGTATTTT
J: TRBJ2-3; D: TRBD1; V: TRBV12-5; size: once; length: 16; CDR3: CASGFTPTGPQDTQYF; DNA: TGTGCTAGTGGTTTTACTCCGACAGGGCCCCAAGATACGCAGTATTTT
J: TRBJ2-1; D: TRBD2; V: TRBV18; size: .; length: 16; CDR3: CASSPSPTSGMHEQFF; DNA: TGTGCCAGCTCACCGTCACCAACAAGCGGGATGCATGAGCAGTTCTTC
J: TRBJ2-3; D: .; V: TRBV5-1; size: .; length: 14; CDR3: CASSPTTTTDTQYF; DNA: TGCGCCAGCAGCCCGACAACCACCACAGATACGCAGTATTTT
J: TRBJ1-1; D: TRBD1; V: TRBV5-1; size: .; length: 14; CDR3: CASSVGTGPTEAFF; DNA: TGCGCCAGCAGCGTAGGGACAGGTCCGACTGAAGCTTTCTTT
J: TRBJ2-5; D: .; V: TRBV6-6; size: .; length: 13; CDR3: CASRRAVQETQYF; DNA: TGTGCCAGCCGGAGGGCCGTCCAAGAGACCCAGTACTTC
J: TRBJ2-7; D: .; V: TRBV18; size: few; length: 16; CDR3: CASSPDSGAGAIEQYF; DNA: TGTGCCAGCTCGCCTGACTCGGGTGCAGGGGCCATCGAGCAGTACTTC
J: TRBJ2-2; D: .; V: TRBV12-3/TRBV12-4; size: once; length: 12; CDR3: CASSFAPGELFF; DNA: TGTGCCAGCAGCTTCGCGCCTGGGGAGCTGTTTTTT
J: TRBJ2-2; D: .; V: TRBV7-2; size: .; length: 16; CDR3: CASSVGIRAATGELFF; DNA: TGTGCCAGCAGCGTCGGGATCCGGGCCGCCACCGGGGAGCTGTTTTTT
J: TRBJ2-1; D: TRBD1; V: TRBV6-6; size: .; length: 15; CDR3: CASSDSGQVRNEQFF; DNA: TGTGCCAGCAGCGACTCGGGACAGGTCAGGAATGAGCAGTTCTTC
J: TRBJ1-4; D: .; V: TRBV29-1; size: once; length: 12; CDR3: CSVEGGNEKLFF; DNA: TGCAGCGTTGAAGGCGGGAATGAAAAACTGTTTTTT
J: TRBJ1-5; D: .; V: TRBV5-8; size: .; length: 15; CDR3: CASSLQGYSNQPQHF; DNA: TGTGCCAGCAGCCTACAGGGATATAGCAATCAGCCCCAGCATTTT
J: TRBJ1-5; D: TRBD1; V: TRBV6-2/TRBV6-3; size: .; length: 14; CDR3: CASSDRGPNQPQHF; DNA: TGTGCCAGCAGCGACAGGGGGCCCAATCAGCCCCAGCATTTT
J: TRBJ2-1; D: TRBD2; V: TRBV7-2; size: .; length: 16; CDR3: CASSLATSGEYNEQFF; DNA: TGTGCCAGCAGCTTAGCGACTAGCGGGGAGTACAATGAGCAGTTCTTC
J: TRBJ2-7; D: TRBD1; V: TRBV19; size: .; length: 16; CDR3: CASSPPPRTGSYEQYF; DNA: TGTGCCAGTAGTCCTCCCCCACGGACAGGTTCCTACGAGCAGTACTTC
J: TRBJ2-2; D: .; V: TRBV5-1; size: .; length: 14; CDR3: CASSLANSAGELFF; DNA: TGCGCCAGCAGCTTGGCCAATAGCGCCGGGGAGCTGTTTTTT